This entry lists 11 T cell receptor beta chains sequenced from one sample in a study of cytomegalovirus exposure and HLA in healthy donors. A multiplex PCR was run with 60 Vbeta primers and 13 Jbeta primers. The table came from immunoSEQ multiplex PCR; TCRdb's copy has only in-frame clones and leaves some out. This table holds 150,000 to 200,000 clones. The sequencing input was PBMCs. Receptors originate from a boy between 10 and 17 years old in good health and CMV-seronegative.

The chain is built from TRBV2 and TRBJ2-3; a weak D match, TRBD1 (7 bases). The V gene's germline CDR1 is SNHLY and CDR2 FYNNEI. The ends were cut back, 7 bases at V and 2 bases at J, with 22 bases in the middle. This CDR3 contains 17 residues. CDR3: CASNIPRETGPTDTQYF. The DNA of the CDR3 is TGTGCCAGCAATATACCCCGGGAGACAGGGCCCACAGATACGCAGTATTTT.

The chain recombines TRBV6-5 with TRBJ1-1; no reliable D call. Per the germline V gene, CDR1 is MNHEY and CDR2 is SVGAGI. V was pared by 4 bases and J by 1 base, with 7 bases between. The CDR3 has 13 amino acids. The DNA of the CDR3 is TGTGCCAGCAGTTCACAGAAGAACACTGAAGCTTTCTTT. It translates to CASSSQKNTEAFF.

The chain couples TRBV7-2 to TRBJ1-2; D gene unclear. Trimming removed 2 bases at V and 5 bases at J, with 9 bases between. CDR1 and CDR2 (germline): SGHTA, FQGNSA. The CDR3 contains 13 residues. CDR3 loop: CASSLNQAYGYTF. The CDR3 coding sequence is TGTGCCAGCAGCTTAAACCAGGCGTATGGCTACACCTTC. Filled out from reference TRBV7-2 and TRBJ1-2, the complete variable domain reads GAGVSQSPSNKVTEKGKDVELRCDPISGHTALYWYRQSLGQGLEFLIYFQGNSAPDKSGLPSDRFSAERTGGSVSTLTIQRTQQEDSAVYLCASSLNQAYGYTFGSGTRLTVV.

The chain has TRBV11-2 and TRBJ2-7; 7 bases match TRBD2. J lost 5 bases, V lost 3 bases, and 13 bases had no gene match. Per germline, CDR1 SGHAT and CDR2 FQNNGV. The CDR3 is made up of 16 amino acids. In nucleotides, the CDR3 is TGTGCCAGCAGCTTCCCAGGGACTACTTACAACGACGAGCAGTACTTC. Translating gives CASSFPGTTYNDEQYF.

The CDR3 region is CASSELGLAGALDDEQFF. The CDR3 DNA sequence: TGTGCCAGCAGTGAATTAGGCCTAGCGGGGGCGCTGGATGATGAGCAGTTCTTC. The chain joins TRBV6-1 to TRBJ2-1, with 10 bases identical to TRBD2. CDR3 size: 18 residues. V lost 2 bases and J lost 8; bases outside the gene matches: 15. The germline V gene encodes CDR1 MNHNS and CDR2 SASEGT.

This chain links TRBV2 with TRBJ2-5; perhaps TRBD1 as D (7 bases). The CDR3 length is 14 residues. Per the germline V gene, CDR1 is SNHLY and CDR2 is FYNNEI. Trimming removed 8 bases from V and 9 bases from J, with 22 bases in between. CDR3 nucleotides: TGTGCCAGCGGGGACTCCGGGACAGCCTACCCCCAGTACTTC. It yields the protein CASGDSGTAYPQYF.

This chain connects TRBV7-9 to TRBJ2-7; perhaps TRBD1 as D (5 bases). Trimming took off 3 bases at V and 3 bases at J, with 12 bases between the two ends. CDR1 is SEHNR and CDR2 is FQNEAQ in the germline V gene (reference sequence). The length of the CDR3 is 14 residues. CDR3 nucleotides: TGTGCCAGCAGCTTTGGTGGGGCCCTCTACGAGCAGTACTTC. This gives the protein CASSFGGALYEQYF.

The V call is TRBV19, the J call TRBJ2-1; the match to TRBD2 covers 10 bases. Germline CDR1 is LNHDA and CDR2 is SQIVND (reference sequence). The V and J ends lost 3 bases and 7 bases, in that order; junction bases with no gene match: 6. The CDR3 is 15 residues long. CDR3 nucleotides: TGTGCCAGTAGTATTAGCAGCGGGGGGGGAAATGAGCAGTTCTTC. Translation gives CASSISSGGGNEQFF.

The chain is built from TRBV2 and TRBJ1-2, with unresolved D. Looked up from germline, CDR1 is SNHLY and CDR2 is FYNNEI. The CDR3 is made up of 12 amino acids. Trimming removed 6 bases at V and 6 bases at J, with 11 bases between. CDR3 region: CASSPGVDGYTF. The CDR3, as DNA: TGTGCCAGCAGCCCAGGCGTCGATGGCTACACCTTC.

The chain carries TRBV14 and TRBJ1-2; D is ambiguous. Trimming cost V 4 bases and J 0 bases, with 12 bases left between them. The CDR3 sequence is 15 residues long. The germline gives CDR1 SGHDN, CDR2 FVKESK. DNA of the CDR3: TGTGCCAGCAGCCCTCGAAGAGATCCTAACTATGGCTACACCTTC. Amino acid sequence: CASSPRRDPNYGYTF.

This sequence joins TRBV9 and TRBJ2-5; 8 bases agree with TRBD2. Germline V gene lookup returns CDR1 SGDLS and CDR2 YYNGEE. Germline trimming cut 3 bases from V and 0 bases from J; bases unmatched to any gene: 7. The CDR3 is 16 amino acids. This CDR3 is CASSAVPGGYQETQYF. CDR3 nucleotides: TGTGCCAGCAGCGCCGTCCCGGGGGGGTACCAAGAGACCCAGTACTTC.